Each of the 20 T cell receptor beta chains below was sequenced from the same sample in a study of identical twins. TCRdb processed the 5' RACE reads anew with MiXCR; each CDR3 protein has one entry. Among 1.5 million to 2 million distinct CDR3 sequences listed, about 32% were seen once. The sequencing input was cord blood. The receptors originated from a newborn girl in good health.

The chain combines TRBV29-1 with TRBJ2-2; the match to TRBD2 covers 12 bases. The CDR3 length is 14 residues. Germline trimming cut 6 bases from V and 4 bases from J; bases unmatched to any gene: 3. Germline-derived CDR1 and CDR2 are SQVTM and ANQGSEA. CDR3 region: CSVVTSGSTGELFF. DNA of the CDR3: TGCAGCGTAGTGACTAGCGGGAGCACCGGGGAGCTGTTTTTT.

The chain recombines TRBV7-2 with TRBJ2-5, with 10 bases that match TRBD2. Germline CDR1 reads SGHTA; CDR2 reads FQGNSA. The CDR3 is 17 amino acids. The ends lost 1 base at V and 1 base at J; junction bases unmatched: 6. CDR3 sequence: CASSLVGTSGVQETQYF. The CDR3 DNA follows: TGTGCCAGCAGCTTAGTTGGCACTAGCGGGGTCCAAGAGACCCAGTACTTC.

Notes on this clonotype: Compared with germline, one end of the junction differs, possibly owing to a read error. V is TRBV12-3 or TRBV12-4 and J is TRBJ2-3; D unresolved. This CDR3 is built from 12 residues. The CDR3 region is CASSFIADAQYF. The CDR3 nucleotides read TGTGCCAGCAGTTTTATTGCAGATGCGCAGTATTTT.

The CDR3 is CASGLTLGLTEAFF. In DNA form, the CDR3 reads TGTGCCAGCGGCCTGACGCTGGGGCTGACTGAAGCTTTCTTT. J is TRBJ1-1 and V is TRBV6-1; weak D call: TRBD1 (5 bases). Germline V gene data show CDR1 as MNHNS and CDR2 as SASEGT. This CDR3 has 14 amino acids. Between the trimmed V and J ends, which lost 8 bases and 5 bases, there was a span of 18 bases.

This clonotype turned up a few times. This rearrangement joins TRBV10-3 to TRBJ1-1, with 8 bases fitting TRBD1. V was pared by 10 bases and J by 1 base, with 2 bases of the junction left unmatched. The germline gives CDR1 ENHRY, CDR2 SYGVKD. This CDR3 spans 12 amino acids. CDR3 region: CARGTGNTEAFF. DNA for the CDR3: TGTGCCAGAGGGACAGGGAACACTGAAGCTTTCTTT.

The CDR3 nucleotides are TGCGCCAGCAGTCCTAGCGGGGGGACCATAGCAGATACGCAGTATTTT. Protein: CASSPSGGTIADTQYF. The genes are TRBV10-1 and TRBJ2-3; 11 bases match TRBD2. The CDR3 is 16 amino acids. Germline loops: CDR1 WNHNN, CDR2 SYGVQD (reference sequence). The trim removed 5 bases at V and 4 bases at J, leaving 8 bases unmatched.

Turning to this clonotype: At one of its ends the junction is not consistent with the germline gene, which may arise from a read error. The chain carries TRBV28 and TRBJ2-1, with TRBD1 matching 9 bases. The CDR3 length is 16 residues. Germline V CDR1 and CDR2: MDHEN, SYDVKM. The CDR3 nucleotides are TGTGCAAGCAGACCGACCGGGACAGGGATCTACAATGAGCAGTTCTTC. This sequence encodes CASRPTGTGIYNEQFF.

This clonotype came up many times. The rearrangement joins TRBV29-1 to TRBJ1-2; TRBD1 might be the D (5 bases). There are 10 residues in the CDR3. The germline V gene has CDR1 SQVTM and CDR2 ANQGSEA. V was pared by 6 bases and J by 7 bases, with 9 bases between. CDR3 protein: CSVQQAGYTF. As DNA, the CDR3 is TGCAGCGTGCAACAGGCTGGCTACACCTTC.

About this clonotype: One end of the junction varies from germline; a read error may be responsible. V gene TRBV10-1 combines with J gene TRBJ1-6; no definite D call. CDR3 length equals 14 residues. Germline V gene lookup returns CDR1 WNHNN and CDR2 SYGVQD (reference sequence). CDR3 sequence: CASRVSSYNSPLPF. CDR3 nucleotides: TGCGCCAGCAGGGTTAGCTCCTATAATTCACCCCTCCCCTTT.

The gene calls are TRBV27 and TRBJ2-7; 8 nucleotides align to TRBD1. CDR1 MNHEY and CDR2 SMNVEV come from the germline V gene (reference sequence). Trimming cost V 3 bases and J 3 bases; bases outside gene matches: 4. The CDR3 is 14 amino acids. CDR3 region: CASSFGRGHYEQYF. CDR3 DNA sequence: TGTGCCAGCAGTTTCGGCAGGGGGCACTACGAGCAGTACTTC.

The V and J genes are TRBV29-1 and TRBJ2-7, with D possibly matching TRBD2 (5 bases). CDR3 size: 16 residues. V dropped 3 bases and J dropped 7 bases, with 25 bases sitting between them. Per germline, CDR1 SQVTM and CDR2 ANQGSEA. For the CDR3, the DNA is TGCAGCGTTGAGCTCCGAGGGAGAGTGACGAGCAATGAGCAGTACTTC. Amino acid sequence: CSVELRGRVTSNEQYF.

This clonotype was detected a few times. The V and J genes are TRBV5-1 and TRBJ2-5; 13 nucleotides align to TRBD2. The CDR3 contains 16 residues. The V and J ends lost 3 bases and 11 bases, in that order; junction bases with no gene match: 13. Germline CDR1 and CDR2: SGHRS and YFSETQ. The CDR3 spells CASSSSLAGGHNEQYF. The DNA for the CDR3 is TGCGCCAGCAGCTCGTCACTAGCGGGGGGGCACAATGAGCAGTACTTC.

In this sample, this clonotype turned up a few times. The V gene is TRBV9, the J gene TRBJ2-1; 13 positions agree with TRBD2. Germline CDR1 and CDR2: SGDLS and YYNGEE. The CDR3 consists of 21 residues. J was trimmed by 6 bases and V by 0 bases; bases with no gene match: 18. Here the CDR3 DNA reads TGTGCCAGCAGCGTAGGAGGACTAGCGGGAGAGGGAACTAGTATGGGCAATGAGCAGTTCTTC. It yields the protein CASSVGGLAGEGTSMGNEQFF.

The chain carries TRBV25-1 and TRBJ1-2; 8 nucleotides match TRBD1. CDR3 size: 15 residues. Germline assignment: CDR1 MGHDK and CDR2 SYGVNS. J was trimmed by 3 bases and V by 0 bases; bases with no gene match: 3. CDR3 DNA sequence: TGTGCCAGCAGTGAATATCGCAGGGGGCACTATGGCTACACCTTC. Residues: CASSEYRRGHYGYTF.

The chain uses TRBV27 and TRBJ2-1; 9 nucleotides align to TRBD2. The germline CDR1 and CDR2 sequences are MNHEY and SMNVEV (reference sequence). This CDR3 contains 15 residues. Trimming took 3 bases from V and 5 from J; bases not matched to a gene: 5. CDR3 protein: CASSFRLAAHNEQFF. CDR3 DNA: TGTGCCAGCAGTTTTCGACTAGCGGCCCACAATGAGCAGTTCTTC.

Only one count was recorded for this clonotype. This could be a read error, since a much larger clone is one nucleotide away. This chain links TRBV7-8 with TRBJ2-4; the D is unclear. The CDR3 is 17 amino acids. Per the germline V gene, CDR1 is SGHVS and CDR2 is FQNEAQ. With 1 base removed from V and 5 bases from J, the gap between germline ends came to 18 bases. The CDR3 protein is CASSLGSKIGPQNIQYF. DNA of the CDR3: TGTGCCAGCAGCTTAGGGTCGAAGATAGGGCCCCAAAACATTCAGTACTTC.

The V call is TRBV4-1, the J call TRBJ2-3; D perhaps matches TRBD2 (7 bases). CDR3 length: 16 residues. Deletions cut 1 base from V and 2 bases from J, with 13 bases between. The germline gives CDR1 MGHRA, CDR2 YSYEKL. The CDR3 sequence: CASSQGRGANTDTQYF. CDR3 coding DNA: TGCGCCAGCAGCCAAGGTCGGGGGGCCAACACAGATACGCAGTATTTT.

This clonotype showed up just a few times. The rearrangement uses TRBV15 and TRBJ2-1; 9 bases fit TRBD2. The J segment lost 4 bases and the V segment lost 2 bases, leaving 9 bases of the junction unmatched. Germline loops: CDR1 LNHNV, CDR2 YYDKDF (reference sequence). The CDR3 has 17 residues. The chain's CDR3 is CATSRPIAGEPYNEQFF. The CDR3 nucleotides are TGTGCCACCAGCAGACCTATAGCGGGAGAGCCTTACAATGAGCAGTTCTTC.

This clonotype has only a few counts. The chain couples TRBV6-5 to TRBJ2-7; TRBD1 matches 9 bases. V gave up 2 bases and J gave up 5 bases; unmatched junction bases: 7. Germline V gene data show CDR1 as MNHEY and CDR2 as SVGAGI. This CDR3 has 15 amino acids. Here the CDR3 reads CASSYAPGTGNEQYF. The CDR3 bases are TGTGCCAGCAGTTACGCCCCCGGGACAGGGAACGAGCAGTACTTC.

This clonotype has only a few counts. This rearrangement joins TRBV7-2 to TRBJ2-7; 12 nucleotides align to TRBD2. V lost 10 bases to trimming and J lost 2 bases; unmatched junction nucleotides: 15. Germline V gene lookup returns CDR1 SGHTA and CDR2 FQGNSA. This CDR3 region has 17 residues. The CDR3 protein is CATQLSYLAGGAYEQYF. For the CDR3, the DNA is TGTGCCACTCAGCTTAGCTATCTAGCGGGAGGGGCCTACGAGCAGTACTTC.